These T cell receptor beta chains were read from a single sample in a study of identical twins. TCRdb used MiXCR to reprocess the 5' RACE reads, holding one entry per CDR3 protein. The table lists more than 600,000 distinct CDR3 sequences, approximately 18% of them singletons. This sample was shared with a second study, whose subject was T cells expressing NK-cell markers.

The sample was PBMCs. The source of these receptors is a woman in her late teens or twenties in good health. Both conserved end residues are part of each CDR3. A D gene is named only where the DNA matches it firmly. Rows may omit the clone size; those that give it use once, few, many or a size class.

DNA,CDR3,size,V,length,D,J
TGTGCCAGCAGTCGTGGGACAGGAAGCTCCTACGAGCAGTACTTC,CASSRGTGSSYEQYF,few,TRBV7-9,15,TRBD1,TRBJ2-7
TGTGCCAGCAGTTACTACTCATTACTAGTCTCTGAGCAGTTCTTC,CASSYYSLLVSEQFF,NA,TRBV6-2/TRBV6-3,15,NA,TRBJ2-1
TGTGCCAGCAGTTGGGGCGGCAACGAGCAGTACTTC,CASSWGGNEQYF,NA,TRBV27,12,NA,TRBJ2-7
TGTGCCAGCAGTGTTTATGGGCCCCAGCATTTT,CASSVYGPQHF,NA,TRBV12-3/TRBV12-4,11,NA,TRBJ1-5
TGTGCCACGGCCGGGACAGGATCCAATGAGCAGTTCTTC,CATAGTGSNEQFF,NA,TRBV6-1,13,TRBD1,TRBJ2-1
TGTGCCAGCAGTTTAGTCGTCGAGTCTAGCTCCTACAATGAGCAGTTCTTC,CASSLVVESSSYNEQFF,many,TRBV12-3/TRBV12-4,17,NA,TRBJ2-1
TGTGCCAGCAGCTTAGTAGGGGGTGACATTCAGTACTTC,CASSLVGGDIQYF,few,TRBV7-2,13,NA,TRBJ2-4
TGCAGTGCTAGAGATCCGGCAAAAGGGGACACCGGGGAGCTGTTTTTT,CSARDPAKGDTGELFF,NA,TRBV20-1,16,NA,TRBJ2-2
TGTGCCAGCAGTTCCGGACTAGTTGAGGGTTTCAATGAGCAGTTCTTC,CASSSGLVEGFNEQFF,many,TRBV12-3/TRBV12-4,16,TRBD2,TRBJ2-1
TGCAGTGCCACTCGGGCTAGCGGGGGTTCTTACGAGCAGTACTTC,CSATRASGGSYEQYF,few,TRBV20-1,15,TRBD2,TRBJ2-7